The 4 T cell receptor beta chains given below trace back to one sample, sequenced in a study of blood T cell repertoires in COVID-19. Profiled with immunoSEQ multiplex PCR; TCRdb holds only in-frame clones, not every one. The sample records some 60,000 clones, 75% to 95% being singletons. Input material: peripheral blood. The receptor source for this set is a man in his fifties or sixties with acute or convalescent COVID-19.

The sample holds one count of this clone. The gene calls are TRBV6-6 and TRBJ1-4; 7 bases fit TRBD1. The V segment lost 4 bases and the J segment 7 bases; nucleotides outside the gene matches: 6. CDR3 length: 14 amino acids. Germline CDR1 is MNHNY and CDR2 is SVGAGI (reference sequence). CDR3 sequence reads: CASSLGGVGEKLFF. Written as DNA, the CDR3 is TGTGCCAGCAGTTTAGGGGGCGTTGGTGAAAAACTGTTTTTT.

The rearrangement joins TRBV7-9 to TRBJ1-1; D unclear. V lost 8 bases, J lost 1 base, and 14 bases lay in between. The germline V gene has CDR1 SEHNR and CDR2 FQNEAQ (reference sequence). There are 14 residues in the CDR3. The CDR3 nucleotides read TGTGCCAGCCGACTAATATCTCAGAACACTGAAGCTTTCTTT. Its translation is CASRLISQNTEAFF.

The rearrangement links TRBV5-4 to TRBJ2-7, with D possibly matching TRBD2 (6 bases). The CDR3 has 14 residues. V was cut by 0 bases and J by 2 bases, with 9 bases left in between. The germline CDR1 and CDR2 sequences are SGHNT and YYREEE (reference sequence). Here the CDR3 DNA reads TGTGCCAGCAGCTTGGAACCTAGCGCCTACGAGCAGTACTTC. Encoded protein: CASSLEPSAYEQYF.

The chain uses TRBV28 and TRBJ1-1; the match to TRBD1 covers 9 bases. This CDR3 region has 16 residues. With 6 bases clipped from V and 4 bases from J, the junction kept 12 bases outside the gene matches. Germline values: CDR1 MDHEN, CDR2 SYDVKM. DNA for the CDR3: TGTGCCAGCAGGCAACCGGGACAGGGAGTTCTCACTGAAGCTTTCTTT. This translates into CASRQPGQGVLTEAFF. Based on the CDR3 plus reference TRBV28 and TRBJ1-1, the full variable domain is DVKVTQSSRYLVKRTGEKVFLECVQDMDHENMFWYRQDPGLGLRLIYFSYDVKMKEKGDIPEGYSVSREKKERFSLILESASTNQTSMYLCASRQPGQGVLTEAFFGQGTRLTVV.